The 10 T cell receptor beta chains listed next were all sequenced from one sample in a study of CXCR3-negative and CXCR3-positive naive CD8 T cells. UMI labels and 5' RACE were used to prepare the TRB cDNA libraries. Using the 5' RACE reads, TCRdb records one entry per CDR3 protein without DNA. The table for this sample gives about 46,000 distinct CDR3 sequences. The sequencing input was naive CXCR3- CD8+ T cells from blood. Subset indicated: CD45RO-CCR7+CD27+CD95- naive CD8+ T cells lacking CXCR3 (TNR3-). All receptors derive from a human donor in good health. Some clones in this sample may be carry-over from other donors' samples.

The chain uses TRBV11-3 and TRBJ2-3. CDR3 length: 16 amino acids. CDR1 is SGHNT and CDR2 is YENEEA in the germline V gene. CDR3 residues: CASSFSSQDQTDTQYF.

V gene TRBV29-1 combines with J gene TRBJ2-1; TCRdb indicates TRBD1, and absent DNA this call remains unverified. Germline V CDR1 and CDR2: SQVTM, ANQGSEA. CDR3 length: 11 amino acids. CDR3 in amino acids: CSAGTGVHEFF.

CDR3 sequence: CSVGGDNEQFF. This chain links TRBV29-1 with TRBJ2-1; TCRdb indicates TRBD2, and absent DNA this call remains unverified. In germline, CDR1 is SQVTM, CDR2 ANQGSEA. The CDR3 spans 11 residues.

The chain employs TRBV28 and TRBJ2-1; the D gene TCRdb calls, TRBD2, cannot be checked with no DNA. The CDR3 runs to 12 residues. Germline lookup yields CDR1 MDHEN and CDR2 SYDVKM. The CDR3 sequence: CASSKRYNEQFF.

V gene TRBV7-9 combines with J gene TRBJ2-2. The CDR3 consists of 12 residues. CDR1 is SEHNR and CDR2 is FQNEAQ in the germline V gene (reference sequence). The CDR3: CATPGNTGELFF.

The J gene is TRBJ2-7, the V gene TRBV12-3 or TRBV12-4; absent DNA, TCRdb's TRBD1 call cannot be checked. The CDR3 is made up of 14 amino acids. CDR3: CASSLGGKTYEQYF.

The chain has TRBV4-1 and TRBJ2-3; the TRBD1 assignment by TCRdb is unverifiable without DNA. CDR1 and CDR2 from the germline V gene are MGHRA and YSYEKL. This CDR3 region has 14 residues. The CDR3 loop is CASSQDGGTDTQYF.

The V and J genes are TRBV6-5 and TRBJ2-2. The germline CDR1 and CDR2 sequences are MNHEY and SVGAGI. The CDR3 extends over 11 amino acids. CDR3 sequence: CASKDTGELFF.

The chain uses TRBV7-6 and TRBJ2-2; the TCRdb D gene call, TRBD2, has no DNA to confirm it. The CDR3 is 13 amino acids. Per germline, CDR1 SGHVS and CDR2 FNYEAQ. The chain's CDR3 is CASRAEAQGELFF.

The chain is built from TRBV20-1 and TRBJ2-4; absent DNA, TCRdb's TRBD1 call cannot be checked. Per germline, CDR1 DFQATT and CDR2 SNEGSKA (reference sequence). This CDR3 has 19 residues. The CDR3 here is CSARPTLGQGQQRRYIQYF.